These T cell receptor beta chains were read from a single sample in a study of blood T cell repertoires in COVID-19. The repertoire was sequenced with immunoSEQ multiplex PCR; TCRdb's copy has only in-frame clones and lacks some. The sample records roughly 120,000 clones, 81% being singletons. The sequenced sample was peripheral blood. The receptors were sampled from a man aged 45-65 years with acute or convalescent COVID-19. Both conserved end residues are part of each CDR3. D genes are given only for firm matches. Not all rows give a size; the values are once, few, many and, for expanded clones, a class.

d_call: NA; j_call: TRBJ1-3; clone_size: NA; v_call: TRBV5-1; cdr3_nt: TGCGCCAGCAGCTTGGTCGGGGGCTCTGGAAACACCATATATTTT; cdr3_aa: CASSLVGGSGNTIYF
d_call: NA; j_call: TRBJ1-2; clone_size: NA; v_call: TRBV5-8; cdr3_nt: TGTGCCAGCAGCTCCAGGTTATTCCCGTATGGCTACACCTTC; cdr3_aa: CASSSRLFPYGYTF
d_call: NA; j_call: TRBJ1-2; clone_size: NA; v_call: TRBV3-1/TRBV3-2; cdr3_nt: TGTGCCAGCAGCCAAGAGGGGGGGAGTTATGGCTACACCTTC; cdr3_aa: CASSQEGGSYGYTF
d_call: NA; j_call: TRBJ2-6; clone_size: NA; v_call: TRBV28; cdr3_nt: TGTGCCAGCGGGACTGTATACTCTGGGGCCAACGTCCTGACTTTC; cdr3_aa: CASGTVYSGANVLTF
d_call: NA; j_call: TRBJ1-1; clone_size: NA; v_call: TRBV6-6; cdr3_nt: TGTGCCAGCAGTTACAACAGGGCCCCGAACACTGAAGCTTTCTTT; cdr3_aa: CASSYNRAPNTEAFF
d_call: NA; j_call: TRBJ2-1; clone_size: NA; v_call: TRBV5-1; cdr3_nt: TGCGCCAGCAGTGTATCAACGGGACACGAAGGCCATGAGCAGTTCTTC; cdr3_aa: CASSVSTGHEGHEQFF
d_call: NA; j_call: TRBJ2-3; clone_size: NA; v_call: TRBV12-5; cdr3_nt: TGTGCTAGTGGTTTGCGGGCAGGGTGGACAGATACGCAGTATTTT; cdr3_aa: CASGLRAGWTDTQYF
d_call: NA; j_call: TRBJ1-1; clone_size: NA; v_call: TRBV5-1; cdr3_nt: TGCGCCAGCAGCTTGACCGGGGAGCTTTTAGCTTTCTTT; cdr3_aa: CASSLTGELLAFF
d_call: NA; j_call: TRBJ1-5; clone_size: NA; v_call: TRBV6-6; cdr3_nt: TGTGCCAGCAGTTATCCTCCTAGCAATCAGCCCCAGCATTTT; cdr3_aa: CASSYPPSNQPQHF
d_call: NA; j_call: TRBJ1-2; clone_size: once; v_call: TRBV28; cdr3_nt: TGTGCCGCGGCCGACAACTATGGCTACACCTTC; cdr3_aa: CAAADNYGYTF
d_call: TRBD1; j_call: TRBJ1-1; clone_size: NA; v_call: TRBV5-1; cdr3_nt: TGCGCCAGCAGCAAGGGACAGGGGGAGACTGAAGCTTTCTTT; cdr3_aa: CASSKGQGETEAFF
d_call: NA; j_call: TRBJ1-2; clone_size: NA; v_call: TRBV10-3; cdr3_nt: TGTGCCATCAGTGTACAGGCTAACTATGGCTACACCTTC; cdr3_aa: CAISVQANYGYTF
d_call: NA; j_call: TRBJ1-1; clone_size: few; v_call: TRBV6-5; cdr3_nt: TGTGCCAGCAGTTATTTACAGGGGAACACTGAAGCTTTCTTT; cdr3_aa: CASSYLQGNTEAFF
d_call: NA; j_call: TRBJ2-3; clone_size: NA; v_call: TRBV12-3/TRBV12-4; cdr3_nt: TGTGCCAGCAGGACGCGGGCAGATACGCAGTATTTT; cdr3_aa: CASRTRADTQYF
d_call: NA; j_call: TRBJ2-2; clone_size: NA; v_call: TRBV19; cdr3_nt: TGTGCCAGTACGCGGACAGCCAGGAACACCGGGGAGCTGTTTTTT; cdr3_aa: CASTRTARNTGELFF
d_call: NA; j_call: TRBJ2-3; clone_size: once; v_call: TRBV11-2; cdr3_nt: TGTGCCAGCAGTCTAGGATTTTGGGATACGCAGTATTTT; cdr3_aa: CASSLGFWDTQYF
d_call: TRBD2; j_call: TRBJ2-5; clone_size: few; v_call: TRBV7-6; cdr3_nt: TGTGCCAGCAGCTTAGCCCGACTAGCGGGGAGCGAGACCCAGTACTTC; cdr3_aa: CASSLARLAGSETQYF
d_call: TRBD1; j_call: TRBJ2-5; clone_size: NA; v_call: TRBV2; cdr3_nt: TGTGCCAGCAGTTACAGGGGCGCTAGGGAGACCCAGTACTTC; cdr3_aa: CASSYRGARETQYF
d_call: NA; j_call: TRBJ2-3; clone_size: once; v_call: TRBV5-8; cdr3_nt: TGTGCCAGCAGCTTGGACCAGGGTGAAGATACGCAGTATTTT; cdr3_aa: CASSLDQGEDTQYF
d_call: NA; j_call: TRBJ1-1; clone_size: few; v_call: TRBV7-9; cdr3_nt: TGTGCCAGCAGCTTTGACATGAACACTGAAGCTTTCTTT; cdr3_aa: CASSFDMNTEAFF
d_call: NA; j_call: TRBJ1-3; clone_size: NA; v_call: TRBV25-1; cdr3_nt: TGTGCCAGCAGAGAAGCCAGCTCTGGAAACACCATATATTTT; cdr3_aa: CASREASSGNTIYF
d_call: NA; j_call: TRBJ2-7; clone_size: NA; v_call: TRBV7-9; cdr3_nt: TGTGCCAGCAGCCTCTCCTACGAGCAGTACTTC; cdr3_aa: CASSLSYEQYF
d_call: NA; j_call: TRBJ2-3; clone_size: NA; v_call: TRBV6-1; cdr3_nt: TGTGCCAGCAGTGAAGGGCTGGTCTCCACAGATACGCAGTATTTT; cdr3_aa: CASSEGLVSTDTQYF
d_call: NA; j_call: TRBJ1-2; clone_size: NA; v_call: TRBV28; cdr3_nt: TGTGCCAGCAGTCCCAAGGGGGTCCTTACTAACTATGGCTACACCTTC; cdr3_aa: CASSPKGVLTNYGYTF
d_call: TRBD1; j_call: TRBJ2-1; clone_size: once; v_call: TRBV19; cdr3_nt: TGTGCCAGTAGGACAGGGGCCGGGGAGCAGTTCTTC; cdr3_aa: CASRTGAGEQFF
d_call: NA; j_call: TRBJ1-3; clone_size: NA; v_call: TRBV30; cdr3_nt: TGTGCCTGGGGCCTGTCTGGAAACACCATATATTTT; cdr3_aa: CAWGLSGNTIYF
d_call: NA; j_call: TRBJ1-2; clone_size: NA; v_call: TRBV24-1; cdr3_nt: TGTGCCACCAGTGATTCGAGTTATGGCTACACCTTC; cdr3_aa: CATSDSSYGYTF
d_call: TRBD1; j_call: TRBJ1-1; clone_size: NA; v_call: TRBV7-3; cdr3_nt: TGTGCCAGCAGCCCAGGGGGCCCCACTGAAGCTTTCTTT; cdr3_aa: CASSPGGPTEAFF
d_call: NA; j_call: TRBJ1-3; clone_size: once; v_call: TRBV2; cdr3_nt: TGTGCCAGCAGTGGTAACCGGGAACCTCTTGCGAACACCATATATTTT; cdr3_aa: CASSGNREPLANTIYF
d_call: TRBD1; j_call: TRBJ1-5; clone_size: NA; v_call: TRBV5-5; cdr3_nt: TGTGCCAGCAGCTTGGCCCGAAGGGACAGTTATCAGCCCCAGCATTTT; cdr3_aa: CASSLARRDSYQPQHF
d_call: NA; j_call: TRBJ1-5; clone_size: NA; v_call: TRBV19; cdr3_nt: TGTGCCAGTAGTGGAGGGACGACTCAGCCCCAGCATTTT; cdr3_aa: CASSGGTTQPQHF
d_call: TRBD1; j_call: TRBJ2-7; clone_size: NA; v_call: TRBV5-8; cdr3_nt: TGTGCCAGCAGCCTCCGGGACAGGGGTGCCGGAGAGCAGTACTTC; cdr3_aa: CASSLRDRGAGEQYF
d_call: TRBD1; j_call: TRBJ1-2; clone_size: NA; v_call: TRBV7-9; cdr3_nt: TGTGCCAGCAGCTCGGGACAGTACTATGGCTACACCTTC; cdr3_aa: CASSSGQYYGYTF
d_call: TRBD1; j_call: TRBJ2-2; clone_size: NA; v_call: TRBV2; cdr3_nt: TGTGCCAGCAGTGGTACAGGGGCGAGCACCGGGGAGCTGTTTTTT; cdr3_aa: CASSGTGASTGELFF
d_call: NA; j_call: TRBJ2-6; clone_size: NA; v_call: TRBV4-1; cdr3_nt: TGCGCCAGCAGCCAACAAACCATGCTGGCAGGGACTGGGGCCAACGTCCTGACTTTC; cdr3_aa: CASSQQTMLAGTGANVLTF
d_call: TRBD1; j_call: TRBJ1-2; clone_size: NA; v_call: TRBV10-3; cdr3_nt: TGTGCCATCAGTGCTAGGACAGGGGGCCGCCCCGGCTACACCTTC; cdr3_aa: CAISARTGGRPGYTF
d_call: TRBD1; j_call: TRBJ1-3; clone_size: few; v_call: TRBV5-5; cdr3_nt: TGTGCCAGCAAGATGACAGGGACAGCTGGAAACACCATATATTTT; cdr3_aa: CASKMTGTAGNTIYF
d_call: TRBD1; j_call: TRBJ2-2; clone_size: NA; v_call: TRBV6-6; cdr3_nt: TGTGCCAGCAGTCTGAAAACAGGGGGCGCGAACACCGGGGAGCTGTTTTTT; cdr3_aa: CASSLKTGGANTGELFF
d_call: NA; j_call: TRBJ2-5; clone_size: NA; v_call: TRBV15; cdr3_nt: TGTGCCACCAGCAGAGGTTTTCTAGATGGGCAAGAGACCCAGTACTTC; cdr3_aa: CATSRGFLDGQETQYF
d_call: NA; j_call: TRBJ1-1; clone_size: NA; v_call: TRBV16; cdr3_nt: TGTGCCAGCAGCCCACCCAGCCAGGGGATAACCCTGAACACTGAAGCTTTCTTT; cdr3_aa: CASSPPSQGITLNTEAFF
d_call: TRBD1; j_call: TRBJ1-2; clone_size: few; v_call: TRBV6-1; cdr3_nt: TGTGCCAGCAGTGAAATGGGACAGTCTAACTATGGCTACACCTTC; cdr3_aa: CASSEMGQSNYGYTF
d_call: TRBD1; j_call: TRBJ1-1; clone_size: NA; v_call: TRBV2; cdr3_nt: TGTGCCAGCAGTGAGACAGGGAGGCGCGCTGAAGCTTTCTTT; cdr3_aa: CASSETGRRAEAFF
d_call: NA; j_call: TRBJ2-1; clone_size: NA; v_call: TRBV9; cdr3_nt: TGTGCCAGCAGCGTAGGTGCAGGGGTCAATGAGCAGTTCTTC; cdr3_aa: CASSVGAGVNEQFF
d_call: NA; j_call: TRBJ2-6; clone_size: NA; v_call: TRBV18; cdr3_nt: TGTGCCAGCTCACCACCGTGGGCGTCTGGGGCCAACGTCCTGACTTTC; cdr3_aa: CASSPPWASGANVLTF
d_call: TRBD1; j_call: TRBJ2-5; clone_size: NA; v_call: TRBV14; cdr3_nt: TGTGCCAGCAGCCAACAAAGGGAGGCAGGGGGCCGAGAGACCCAGTACTTC; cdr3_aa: CASSQQREAGGRETQYF
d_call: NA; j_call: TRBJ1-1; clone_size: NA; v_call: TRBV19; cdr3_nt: TGTGCCAGTAGTATAGGCGGGGCCGAAGCTTTCTTT; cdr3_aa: CASSIGGAEAFF
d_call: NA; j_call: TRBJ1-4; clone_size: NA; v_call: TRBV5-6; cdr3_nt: TGTGCCAGCAGCCGACAGGTCTTTAATGAAAAACTGTTTTTT; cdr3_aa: CASSRQVFNEKLFF
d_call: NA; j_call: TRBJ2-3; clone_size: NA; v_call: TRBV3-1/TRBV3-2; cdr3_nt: TGTGCCAGCAGCCAAGCATCCCGGGGGGATACGCAGTATTTT; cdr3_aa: CASSQASRGDTQYF
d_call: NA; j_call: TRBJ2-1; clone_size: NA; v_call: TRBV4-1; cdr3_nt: TGCGCCAGCAGCCAAGATCAGGGCTATGAGCAGTTCTTC; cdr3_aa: CASSQDQGYEQFF